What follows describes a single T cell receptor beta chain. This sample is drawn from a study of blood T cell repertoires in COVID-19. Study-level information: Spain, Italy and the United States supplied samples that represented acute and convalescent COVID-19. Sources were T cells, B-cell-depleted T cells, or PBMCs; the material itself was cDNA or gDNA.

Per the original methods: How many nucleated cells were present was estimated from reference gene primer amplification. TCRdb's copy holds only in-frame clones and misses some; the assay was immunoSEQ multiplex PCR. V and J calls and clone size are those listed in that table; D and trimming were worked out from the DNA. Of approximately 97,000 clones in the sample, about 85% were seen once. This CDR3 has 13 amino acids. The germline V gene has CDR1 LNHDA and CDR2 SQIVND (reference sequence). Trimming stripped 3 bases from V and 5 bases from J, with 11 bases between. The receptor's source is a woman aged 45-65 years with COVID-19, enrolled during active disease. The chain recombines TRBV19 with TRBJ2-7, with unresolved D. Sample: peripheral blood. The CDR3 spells CASSMLGNHEQYF. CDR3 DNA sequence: TGTGCCAGTAGTATGCTAGGAAACCACGAGCAGTACTTC.